The 5 T cell receptor beta chains reported below all come from one sample, sequenced in a study of cytomegalovirus exposure and HLA in healthy donors. The PCR used 60 Vbeta and 13 Jbeta primers. Assay: immunoSEQ multiplex PCR; the TCRdb copy retains only in-frame clones and omits some. The top ten hold less than 8% of the sample, which has 140,000 to 150,000 clones, 60% to 85% seen once. Material for sequencing was PBMCs. The receptors stem from a woman in her 40s in good health and CMV-seropositive.

V usage is TRBV19 and J usage is TRBJ1-2; TRBD1 is a possible D gene (5 bases). Germline V gene data show CDR1 as LNHDA and CDR2 as SQIVND (reference sequence). V gave up 9 bases and J gave up 4 bases, with 12 bases separating them. The CDR3 has 12 amino acids. The CDR3 loop reads CASGGTVYGYTF. The CDR3, as DNA: TGTGCCAGCGGGGGGACTGTCTATGGCTACACCTTC.

The chain employs TRBV4-1 and TRBJ2-5; D uncertain. Trimming removed 0 bases from V and 1 base from J, with 6 bases in between. Germline-derived CDR1 and CDR2 are MGHRA and YSYEKL. The CDR3 covers 14 residues. In DNA form, the CDR3 reads TGCGCCAGCAGCCAAGACTACTTCCAAGAGACCCAGTACTTC. Residues: CASSQDYFQETQYF.

This sequence joins TRBV5-1 and TRBJ2-3, with 7 bases that match TRBD1. The CDR3 has 14 residues. The germline gives CDR1 SGHRS, CDR2 YFSETQ. V dropped 4 bases and J dropped 2; count of bases not matched to a gene: 4. CDR3 DNA sequence: TGCGCCAGCAGCAGAGGGACAGCCACAGATACGCAGTATTTT. Amino acids: CASSRGTATDTQYF.

The gene calls are TRBV5-1 and TRBJ2-7, with 8 bases identical to TRBD2. Germline CDR1 is SGHRS and CDR2 is YFSETQ. V lost 3 bases to trimming and J lost 3 bases; unmatched junction nucleotides: 5. CDR3 length: 14 residues. The CDR3 sequence is CASSSSGGLYEQYF. CDR3 nucleotides: TGCGCCAGCAGCTCAAGCGGGGGACTCTACGAGCAGTACTTC.

This clone was seen only once. The J gene is TRBJ1-2, the V gene TRBV7-9; 7 bases match TRBD1. Looked up from germline, CDR1 is SEHNR and CDR2 is FQNEAQ (reference sequence). The ends lost 1 base at V and 7 bases at J; junction bases unmatched: 6. This CDR3 region has 14 residues. The CDR3 DNA is TGTGCCAGCAGCTTAGGGGACAGCCCTGCTGGCTACACCTTC. Translation gives CASSLGDSPAGYTF.